This TCR beta chain emerged from a study of identical twins. Trimming stripped 0 bases from V and 7 bases from J, with 12 bases between. Per the germline V gene, CDR1 is LGHDT and CDR2 is YNNKEL (reference sequence). The CDR3 is 14 residues long. Points on this clonotype: Its target is unknown.

Study conclusions and caveats: Interpretation of the results relied on cross-sectional statistical analysis and not on following the same donors. Compared with models, monozygotic twins showed more out-of-frame TCR alpha sharing. Abundant beta clonotypes from cord blood had fewer insertions, unlike memory repertoires, which showed none. In beta out-of-frame sequences, the excess sharing between twins was weaker.

TCRdb reanalysed the 5' RACE reads using MiXCR and keeps one entry per CDR3 protein. The sample holds around 200,000 distinct CDR3 sequences, roughly 9.4% seen once. The sequence came from a woman aged 18-35 years in good health. The chain combines TRBV3-1 with TRBJ1-2; the D gene is possibly TRBD1 (5 bases). Sequenced material: memory (CD45RO+) T cells sorted from blood. The CDR3 region is CASSQEISGSGYTF. CDR3 coding DNA: TGTGCCAGCAGCCAAGAAATCTCAGGGAGTGGCTACACCTTC.